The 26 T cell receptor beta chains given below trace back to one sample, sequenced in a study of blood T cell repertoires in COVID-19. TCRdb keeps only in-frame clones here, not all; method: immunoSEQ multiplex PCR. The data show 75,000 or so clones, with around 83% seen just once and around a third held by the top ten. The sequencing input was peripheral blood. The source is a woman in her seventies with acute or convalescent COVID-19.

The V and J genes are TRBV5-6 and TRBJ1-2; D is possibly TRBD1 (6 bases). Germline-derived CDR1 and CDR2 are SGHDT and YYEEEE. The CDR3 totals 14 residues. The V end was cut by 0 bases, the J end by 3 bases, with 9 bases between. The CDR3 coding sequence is TGTGCCAGCAGCTTGGGACAGGCGTACTATGGCTACACCTTC. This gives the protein CASSLGQAYYGYTF.

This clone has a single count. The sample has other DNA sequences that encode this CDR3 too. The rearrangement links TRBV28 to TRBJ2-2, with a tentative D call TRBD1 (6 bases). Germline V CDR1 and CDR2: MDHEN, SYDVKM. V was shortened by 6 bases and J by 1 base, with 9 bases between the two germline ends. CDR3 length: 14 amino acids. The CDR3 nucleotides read TGTGCCAGCAGAACGGGACAGAACACCGGGGAGCTGTTTTTT. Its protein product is CASRTGQNTGELFF. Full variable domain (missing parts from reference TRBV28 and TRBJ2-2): DVKVTQSSRYLVKRTGEKVFLECVQDMDHENMFWYRQDPGLGLRLIYFSYDVKMKEKGDIPEGYSVSREKKERFSLILESASTNQTSMYLCASRTGQNTGELFFGEGSRLTVL.

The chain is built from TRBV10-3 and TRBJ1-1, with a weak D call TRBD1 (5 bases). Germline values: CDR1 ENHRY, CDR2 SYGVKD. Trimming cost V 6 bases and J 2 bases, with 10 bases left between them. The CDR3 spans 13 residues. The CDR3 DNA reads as TGTGCCATCAGCTACGGGGGAAACACTGAAGCTTTCTTT. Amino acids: CAISYGGNTEAFF.

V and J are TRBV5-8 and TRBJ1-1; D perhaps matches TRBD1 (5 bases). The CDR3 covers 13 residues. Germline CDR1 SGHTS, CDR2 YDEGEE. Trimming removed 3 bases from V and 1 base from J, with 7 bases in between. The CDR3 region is CASSYGQNTEAFF. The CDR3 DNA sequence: TGTGCCAGCAGCTACGGACAGAACACTGAAGCTTTCTTT. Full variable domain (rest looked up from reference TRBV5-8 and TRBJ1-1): EAGVTQSPTHLIKTRGQQATLRCSPISGHTSVYWYQQALGLGLQFLLWYDEGEERNRGNFPPRFSGRQFPNYSSELNVNALELEDSALYLCASSYGQNTEAFFGQGTRLTVV.

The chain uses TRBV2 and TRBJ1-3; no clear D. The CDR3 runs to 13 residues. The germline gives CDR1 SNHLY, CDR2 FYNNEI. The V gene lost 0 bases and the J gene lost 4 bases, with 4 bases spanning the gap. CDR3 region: CASSEARGNTIYF. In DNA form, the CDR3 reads TGTGCCAGCAGTGAAGCGCGGGGAAACACCATATATTTT.

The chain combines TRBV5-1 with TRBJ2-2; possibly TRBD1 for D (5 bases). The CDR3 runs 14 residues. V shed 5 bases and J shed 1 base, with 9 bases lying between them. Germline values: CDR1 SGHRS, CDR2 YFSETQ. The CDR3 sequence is CASRTGQNTGELFF. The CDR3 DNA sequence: TGCGCCAGCAGGACCGGACAGAACACCGGGGAGCTGTTTTTT.

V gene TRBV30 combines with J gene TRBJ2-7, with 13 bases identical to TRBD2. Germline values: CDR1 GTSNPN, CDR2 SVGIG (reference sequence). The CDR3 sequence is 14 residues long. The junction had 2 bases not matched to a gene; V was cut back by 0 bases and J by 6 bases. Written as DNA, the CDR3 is TGTGCCTGGAGTGTACTAGCGGGAGGGCCCGAGCAGTACTTC. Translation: CAWSVLAGGPEQYF.

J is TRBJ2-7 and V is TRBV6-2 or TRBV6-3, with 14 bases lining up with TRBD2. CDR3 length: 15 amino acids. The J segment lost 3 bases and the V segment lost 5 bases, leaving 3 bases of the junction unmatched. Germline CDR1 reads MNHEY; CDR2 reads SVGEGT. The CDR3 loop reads CASSTGLAGGYEQYF. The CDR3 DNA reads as TGTGCCAGCAGTACAGGACTAGCGGGAGGCTACGAGCAGTACTTC.

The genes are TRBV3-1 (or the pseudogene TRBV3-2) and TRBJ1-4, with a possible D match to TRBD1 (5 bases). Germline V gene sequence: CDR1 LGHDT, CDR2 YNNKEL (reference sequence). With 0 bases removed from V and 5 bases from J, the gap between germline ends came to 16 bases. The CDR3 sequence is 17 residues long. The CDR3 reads CASSQDVRGGMNEKLFF. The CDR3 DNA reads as TGTGCCAGCAGCCAAGATGTACGGGGGGGAATGAATGAAAAACTGTTTTTT.

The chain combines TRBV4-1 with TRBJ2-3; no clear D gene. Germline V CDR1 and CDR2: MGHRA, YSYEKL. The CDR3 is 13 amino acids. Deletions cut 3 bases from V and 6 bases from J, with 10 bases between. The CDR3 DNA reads TGCGCCAGCAGCCATAAATACCAGGATACGCAGTATTTT. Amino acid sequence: CASSHKYQDTQYF.

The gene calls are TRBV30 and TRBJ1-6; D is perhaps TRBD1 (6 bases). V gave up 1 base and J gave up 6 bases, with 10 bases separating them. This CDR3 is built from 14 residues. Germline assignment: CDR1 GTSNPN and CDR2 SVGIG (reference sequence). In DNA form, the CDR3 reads TGTGCCTGGAGTGCCGGACAGAGTAATTCACCCCTCCACTTT. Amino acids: CAWSAGQSNSPLHF.

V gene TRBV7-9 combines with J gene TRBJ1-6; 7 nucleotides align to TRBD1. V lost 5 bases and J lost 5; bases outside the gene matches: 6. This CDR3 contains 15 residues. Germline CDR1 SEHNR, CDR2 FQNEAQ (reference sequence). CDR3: CASSPGTVDNSPLHF. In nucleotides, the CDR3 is TGTGCCAGCAGCCCGGGGACAGTTGATAATTCACCCCTCCACTTT. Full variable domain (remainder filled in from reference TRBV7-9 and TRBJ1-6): DTGVSQNPRHKITKRGQNVTFRCDPISEHNRLYWYRQTLGQGPEFLTYFQNEAQLEKSRLLSDRFSAERPKGSFSTLEIQRTEQGDSAMYLCASSPGTVDNSPLHFGNGTRLTVT.

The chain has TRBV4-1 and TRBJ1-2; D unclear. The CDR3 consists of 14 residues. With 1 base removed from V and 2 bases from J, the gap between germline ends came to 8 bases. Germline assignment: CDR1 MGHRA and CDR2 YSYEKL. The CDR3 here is CASSQGTRNYGYTF. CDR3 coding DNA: TGCGCCAGCAGCCAAGGAACCCGGAACTATGGCTACACCTTC.

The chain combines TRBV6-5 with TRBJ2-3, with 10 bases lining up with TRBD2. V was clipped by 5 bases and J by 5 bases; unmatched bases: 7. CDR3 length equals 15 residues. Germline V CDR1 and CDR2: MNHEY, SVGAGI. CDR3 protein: CASSPQAGGKDTQYF. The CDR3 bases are TGTGCCAGCAGTCCTCAAGCGGGAGGGAAAGATACGCAGTATTTT.

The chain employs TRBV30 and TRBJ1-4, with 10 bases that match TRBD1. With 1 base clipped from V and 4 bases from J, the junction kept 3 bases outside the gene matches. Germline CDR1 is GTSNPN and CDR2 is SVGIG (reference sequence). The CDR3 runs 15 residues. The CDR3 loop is CAWSAGTGVNEKLFF. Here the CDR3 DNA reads TGTGCCTGGAGTGCCGGGACAGGGGTTAATGAAAAACTGTTTTTT.

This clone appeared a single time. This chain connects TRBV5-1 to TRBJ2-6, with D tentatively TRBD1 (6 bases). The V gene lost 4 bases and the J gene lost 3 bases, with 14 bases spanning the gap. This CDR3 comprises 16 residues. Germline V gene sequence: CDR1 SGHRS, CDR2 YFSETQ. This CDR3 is CASSDPGAGGANVLTF. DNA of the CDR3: TGCGCCAGCAGCGACCCAGGGGCTGGTGGGGCCAACGTCCTGACTTTC.

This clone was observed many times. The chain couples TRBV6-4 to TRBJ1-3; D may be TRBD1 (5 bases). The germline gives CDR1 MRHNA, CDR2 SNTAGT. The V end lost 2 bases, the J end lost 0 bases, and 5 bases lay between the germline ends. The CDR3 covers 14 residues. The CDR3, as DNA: TGTGCCAGCAGTGACGGACACTCTGGAAACACCATATATTTT. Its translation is CASSDGHSGNTIYF.

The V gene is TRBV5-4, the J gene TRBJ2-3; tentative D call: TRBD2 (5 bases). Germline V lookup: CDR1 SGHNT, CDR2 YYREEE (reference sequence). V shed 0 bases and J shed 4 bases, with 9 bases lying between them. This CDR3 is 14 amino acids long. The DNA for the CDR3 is TGTGCCAGCAGCTTGGGTTGGGGAGCAGATACGCAGTATTTT. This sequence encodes CASSLGWGADTQYF.

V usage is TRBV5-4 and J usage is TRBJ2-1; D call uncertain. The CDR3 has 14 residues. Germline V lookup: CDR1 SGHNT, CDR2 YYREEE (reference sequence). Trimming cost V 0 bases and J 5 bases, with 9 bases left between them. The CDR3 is CASSLERSDNEQFF. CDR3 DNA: TGTGCCAGCAGCTTGGAGAGGAGTGACAATGAGCAGTTCTTC.

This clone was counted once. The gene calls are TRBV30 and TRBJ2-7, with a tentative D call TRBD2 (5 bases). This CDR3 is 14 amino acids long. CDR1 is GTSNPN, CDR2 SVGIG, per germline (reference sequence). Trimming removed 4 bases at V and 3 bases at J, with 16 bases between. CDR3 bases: TGTGCCTGGAATTTGCGCGGCGGAGGCTACGAGCAGTACTTC. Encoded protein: CAWNLRGGGYEQYF.

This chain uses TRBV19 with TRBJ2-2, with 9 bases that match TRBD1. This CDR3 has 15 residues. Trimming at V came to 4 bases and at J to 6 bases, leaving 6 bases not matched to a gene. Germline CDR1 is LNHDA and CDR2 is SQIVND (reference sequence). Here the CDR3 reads CASSTPRTGAGELFF. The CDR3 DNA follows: TGTGCCAGTAGTACCCCCCGGACAGGGGCCGGGGAGCTGTTTTTT. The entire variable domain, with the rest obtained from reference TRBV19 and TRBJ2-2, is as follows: DGGITQSPKYLFRKEGQNVTLSCEQNLNHDAMYWYRQDPGQGLRLIYYSQIVNDFQKGDIAEGYSVSREKKESFPLTVTSAQKNPTAFYLCASSTPRTGAGELFFGEGSRLTVL.

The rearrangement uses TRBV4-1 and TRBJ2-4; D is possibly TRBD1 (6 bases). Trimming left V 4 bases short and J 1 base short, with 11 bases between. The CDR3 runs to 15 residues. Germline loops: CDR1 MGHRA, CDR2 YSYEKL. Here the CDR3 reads CASSPTQGAKNIQYF. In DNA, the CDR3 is TGCGCCAGCAGCCCGACCCAGGGGGCCAAAAACATTCAGTACTTC.

CDR3 coding DNA: TGCAGCGTTGAGAGAGGGATGGGATCCGAGCAGTACTTC. Amino acid sequence: CSVERGMGSEQYF. V and J are TRBV29-1 and TRBJ2-7; a weak D match, TRBD2 (5 bases). This CDR3 contains 13 residues. The ends were cut back, 3 bases at V and 6 bases at J, with 15 bases in the middle. The germline V gene has CDR1 SQVTM and CDR2 ANQGSEA.

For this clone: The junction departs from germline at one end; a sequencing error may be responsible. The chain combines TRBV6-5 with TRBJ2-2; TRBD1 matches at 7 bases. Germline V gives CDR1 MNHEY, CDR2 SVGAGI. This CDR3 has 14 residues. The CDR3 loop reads CASKLQGNAGELFF. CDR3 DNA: TGTGCCAGCAAATTACAGGGGAACGCCGGGGAGCTGTTTTTT.

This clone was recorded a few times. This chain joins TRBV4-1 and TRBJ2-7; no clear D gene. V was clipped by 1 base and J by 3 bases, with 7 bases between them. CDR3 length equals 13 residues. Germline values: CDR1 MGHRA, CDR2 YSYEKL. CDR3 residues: CASSQVPFYEQYF. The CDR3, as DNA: TGCGCCAGCAGCCAAGTCCCTTTCTACGAGCAGTACTTC.

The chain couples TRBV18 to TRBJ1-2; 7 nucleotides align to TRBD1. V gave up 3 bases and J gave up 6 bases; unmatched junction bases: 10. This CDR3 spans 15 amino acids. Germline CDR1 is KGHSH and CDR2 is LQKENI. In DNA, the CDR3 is TGTGCCAGCTCACCCGGACAGGCGTCTGGACATGGCTACACCTTC. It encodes CASSPGQASGHGYTF.